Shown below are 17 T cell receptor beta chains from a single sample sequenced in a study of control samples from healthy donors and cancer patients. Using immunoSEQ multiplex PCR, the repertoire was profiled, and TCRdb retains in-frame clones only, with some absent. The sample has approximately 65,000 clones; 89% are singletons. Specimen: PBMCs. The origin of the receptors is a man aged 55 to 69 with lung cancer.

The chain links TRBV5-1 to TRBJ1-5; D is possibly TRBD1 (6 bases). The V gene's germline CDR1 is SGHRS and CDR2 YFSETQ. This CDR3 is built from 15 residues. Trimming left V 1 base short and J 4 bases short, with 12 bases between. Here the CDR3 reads CASSLTGSPNQPQHF. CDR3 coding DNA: TGCGCCAGCAGCTTGACAGGGAGTCCTAATCAGCCCCAGCATTTT.

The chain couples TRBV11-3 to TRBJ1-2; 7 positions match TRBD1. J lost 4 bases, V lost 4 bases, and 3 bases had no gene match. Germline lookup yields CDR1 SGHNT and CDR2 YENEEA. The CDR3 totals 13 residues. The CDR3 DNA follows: TGTGCCAGCAGCTCAGGGGGTTCCTATGGCTACACCTTC. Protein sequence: CASSSGGSYGYTF. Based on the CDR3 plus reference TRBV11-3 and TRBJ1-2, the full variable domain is EAGVVQSPRYKIIEKKQPVAFWCNPISGHNTLYWYLQNLGQGPELLIRYENEEAVDDSQLPKDRFSAERLKGVDSTLKIQPAELGDSAVYLCASSSGGSYGYTFGSGTRLTVV.

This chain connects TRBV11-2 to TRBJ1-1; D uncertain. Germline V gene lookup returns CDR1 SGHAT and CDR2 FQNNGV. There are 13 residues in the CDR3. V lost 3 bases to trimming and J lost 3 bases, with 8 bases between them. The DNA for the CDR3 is TGTGCCAGCAGCTTTTATGGGGACACTGAAGCTTTCTTT. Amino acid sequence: CASSFYGDTEAFF.

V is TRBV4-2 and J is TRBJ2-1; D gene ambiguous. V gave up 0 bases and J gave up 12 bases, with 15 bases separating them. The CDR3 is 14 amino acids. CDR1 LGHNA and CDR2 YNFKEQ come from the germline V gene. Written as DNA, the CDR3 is TGTGCCAGCAGCCAAGAATCCCGGAACGAGGCGCAGTTCTTC. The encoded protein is CASSQESRNEAQFF.

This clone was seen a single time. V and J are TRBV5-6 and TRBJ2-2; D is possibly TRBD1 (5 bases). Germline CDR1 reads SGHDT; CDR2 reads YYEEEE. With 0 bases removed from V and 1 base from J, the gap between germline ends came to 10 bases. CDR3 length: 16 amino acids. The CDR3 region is CASSLEQGWNTGELFF. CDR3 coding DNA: TGTGCCAGCAGCTTGGAGCAGGGATGGAACACCGGGGAGCTGTTTTTT.

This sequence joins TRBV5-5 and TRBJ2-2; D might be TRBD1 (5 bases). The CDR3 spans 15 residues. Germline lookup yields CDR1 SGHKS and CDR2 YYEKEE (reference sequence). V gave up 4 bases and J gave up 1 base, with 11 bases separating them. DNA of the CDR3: TGTGCCAGCAGCCGAGCTACAGGGAACACCGGGGAGCTGTTTTTT. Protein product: CASSRATGNTGELFF.

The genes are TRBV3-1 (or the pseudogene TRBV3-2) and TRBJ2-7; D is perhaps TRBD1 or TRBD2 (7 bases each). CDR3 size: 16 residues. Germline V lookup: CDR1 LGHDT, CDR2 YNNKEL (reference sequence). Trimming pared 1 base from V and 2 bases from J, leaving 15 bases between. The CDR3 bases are TGTGCCAGCAGCCAAGGGGGGGGCAGGGGGACCTACGAGCAGTACTTC. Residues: CASSQGGGRGTYEQYF.

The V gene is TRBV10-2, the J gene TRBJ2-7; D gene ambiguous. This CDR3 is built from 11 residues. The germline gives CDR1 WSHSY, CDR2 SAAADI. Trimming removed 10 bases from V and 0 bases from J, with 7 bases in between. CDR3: CATFSSYEQYF. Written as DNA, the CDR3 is TGCGCCACCTTCAGCTCCTACGAGCAGTACTTC.

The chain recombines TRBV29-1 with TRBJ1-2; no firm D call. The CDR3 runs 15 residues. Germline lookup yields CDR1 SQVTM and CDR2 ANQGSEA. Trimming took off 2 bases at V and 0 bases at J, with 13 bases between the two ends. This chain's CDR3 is CSVETTDPANYGYTF. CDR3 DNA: TGCAGCGTTGAAACAACAGACCCCGCTAACTATGGCTACACCTTC. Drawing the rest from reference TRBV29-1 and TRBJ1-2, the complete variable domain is SAVISQKPSRDICQRGTSLTIQCQVDSQVTMMFWYRQQPGQSLTLIATANQGSEATYESGFVIDKFPISRPNLTFSTLTVSNMSPEDSSIYLCSVETTDPANYGYTFGSGTRLTVV.

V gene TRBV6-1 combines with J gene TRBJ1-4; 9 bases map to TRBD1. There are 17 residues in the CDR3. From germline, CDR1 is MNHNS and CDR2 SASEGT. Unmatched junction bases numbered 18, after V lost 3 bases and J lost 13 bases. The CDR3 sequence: CASSETTMNRDREVLFF. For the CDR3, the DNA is TGTGCCAGCAGTGAGACTACGATGAACCGGGACAGGGAAGTACTGTTTTTT.

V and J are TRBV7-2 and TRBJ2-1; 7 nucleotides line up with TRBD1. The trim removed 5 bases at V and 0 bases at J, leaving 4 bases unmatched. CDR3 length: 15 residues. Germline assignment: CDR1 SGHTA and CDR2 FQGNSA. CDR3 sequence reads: CASSAGTASYNEQFF. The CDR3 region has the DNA TGTGCCAGCAGCGCTGGGACAGCCTCCTACAATGAGCAGTTCTTC.

The CDR3 coding sequence is TGCGCCAGCAGCCAAGATCCCAGGGGCTCTGGAAACACCATATATTTT. Its protein product is CASSQDPRGSGNTIYF. This chain connects TRBV4-1 to TRBJ1-3, with D tentatively TRBD1 (6 bases). Germline loops: CDR1 MGHRA, CDR2 YSYEKL. The CDR3 runs to 16 residues. Deletions cut 0 bases from V and 0 bases from J, with 9 bases between.

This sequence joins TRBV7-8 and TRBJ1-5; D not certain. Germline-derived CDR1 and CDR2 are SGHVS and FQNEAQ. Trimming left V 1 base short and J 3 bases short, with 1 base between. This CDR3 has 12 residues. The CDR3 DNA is TGTGCCAGCAGCTTAGACAATCAGCCCCAGCATTTT. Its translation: CASSLDNQPQHF. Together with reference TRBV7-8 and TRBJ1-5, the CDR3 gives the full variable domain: GAGVSQSPRYKVAKRGQDVALRCDPISGHVSLFWYQQALGQGPEFLTYFQNEAQLDKSGLPSDRFFAERPEGSVSTLKIQRTQQEDSAVYLCASSLDNQPQHFGDGTRLSIL.

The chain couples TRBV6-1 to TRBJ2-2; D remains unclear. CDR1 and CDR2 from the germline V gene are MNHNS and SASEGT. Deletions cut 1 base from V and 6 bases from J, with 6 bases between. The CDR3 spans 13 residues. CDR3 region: CASSEGIAGELFF. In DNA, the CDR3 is TGTGCCAGCAGTGAAGGAATAGCCGGGGAGCTGTTTTTT.

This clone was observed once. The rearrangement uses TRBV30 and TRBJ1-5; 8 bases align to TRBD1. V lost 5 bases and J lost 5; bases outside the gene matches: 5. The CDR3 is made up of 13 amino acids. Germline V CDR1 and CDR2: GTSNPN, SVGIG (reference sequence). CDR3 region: CAWDRGRDQPQHF. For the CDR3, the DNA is TGTGCCTGGGACAGGGGTCGAGATCAGCCCCAGCATTTT.

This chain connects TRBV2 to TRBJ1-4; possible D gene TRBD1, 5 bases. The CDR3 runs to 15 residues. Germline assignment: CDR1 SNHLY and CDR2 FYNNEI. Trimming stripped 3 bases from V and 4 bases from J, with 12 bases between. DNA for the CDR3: TGTGCCAGCAGTGATGGAGGGACTATTAATGAAAAACTGTTTTTT. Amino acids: CASSDGGTINEKLFF.

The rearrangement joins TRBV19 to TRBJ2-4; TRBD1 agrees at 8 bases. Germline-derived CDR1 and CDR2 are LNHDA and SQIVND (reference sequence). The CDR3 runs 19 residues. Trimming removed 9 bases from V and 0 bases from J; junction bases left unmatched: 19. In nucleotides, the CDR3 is TGTGCCAGCCTTAGGGGCAGGGGGCGATACTACATAGCCAAAAACATTCAGTACTTC. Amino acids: CASLRGRGRYYIAKNIQYF.